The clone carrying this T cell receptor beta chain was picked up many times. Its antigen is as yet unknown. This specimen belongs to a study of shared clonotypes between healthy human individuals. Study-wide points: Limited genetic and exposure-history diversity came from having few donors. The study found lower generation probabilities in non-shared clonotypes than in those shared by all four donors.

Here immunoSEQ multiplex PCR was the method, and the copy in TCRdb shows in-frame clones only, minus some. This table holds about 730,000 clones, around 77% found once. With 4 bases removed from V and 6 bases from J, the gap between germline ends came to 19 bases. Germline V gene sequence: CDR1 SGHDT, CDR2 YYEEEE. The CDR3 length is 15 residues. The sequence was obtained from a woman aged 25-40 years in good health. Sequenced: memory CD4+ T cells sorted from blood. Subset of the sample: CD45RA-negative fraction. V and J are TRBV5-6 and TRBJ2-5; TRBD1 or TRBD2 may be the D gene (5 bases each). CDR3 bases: TGTGCCAGCAGCGGGTGGGACGGGGTCAGAAAGACCCAGTACTTC. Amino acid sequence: CASSGWDGVRKTQYF.